This T cell receptor (beta chain) was identified during a study of cytomegalovirus exposure and HLA in healthy donors. Study-wide points: An assumption of roughly uniform sequencing depth across donors underlay the presence/absence analyses. The likely explanation for a cluster of highly shared sequence variants was sequencing artifact. At a 0.05 false discovery rate, a later analysis found approximately 17,000 TCR beta sequences to be associated with HLA alleles.

Healthy bone marrow donors made up the cohort. The CDR3 consists of 15 residues. V lost 4 bases, J lost 0 bases, and 5 bases stayed unmatched. From germline, CDR1 is MDHEN and CDR2 SYDVKM. On this clone: Its antigen is still unknown.

Primers: 60 Vbeta forward and 13 Jbeta reverse. TCRdb keeps only in-frame clones here, not all; method: immunoSEQ multiplex PCR. The table counts about 58,000 clones; around 2.1% lies in the top ten. This receptor was taken from a woman younger than 30 in good health and CMV-seronegative. The gene calls are TRBV28 and TRBJ2-7, with 8 nucleotides matching TRBD1. Sequencing input: PBMCs. CDR3 sequence reads: CASSSQGASSYEQYF. The CDR3 bases are TGTGCCAGCAGTTCTCAGGGGGCGAGCTCCTACGAGCAGTACTTC.